The 22 T cell receptor beta chains in this list originate from one sample, sequenced in a study of regulatory T cells in long-lasting Graves disease. Time point of the sample: newly diagnosed GD, antithyroid drugs for less than 3 months. The authors made the TCR library using RNA they extracted from PBMCs. Building the TCR beta libraries relied on iRepertoire HTBI primers, and CDR3 regions underwent Arm-PCR. TCRdb re-called the multiplex PCR reads through MiXCR, storing one row per CDR3 protein. The table has about 440,000 distinct CDR3 sequences, 15% to 20% seen once; the top ten hold roughly a tenth. A further study also used this sample, focusing on T cells in Graves' hyperthyroidism and ophthalmopathy.

The specimen was peripheral blood mononuclear cells (PBMCs), collected at new diagnosis, from a patient treated with antithyroid drugs. The receptors were sampled from a woman aged 30 to 39 with Graves disease.

Many counts were recorded for this clonotype. The genes are TRBV20-1 and TRBJ2-7; 7 bases match TRBD2. The CDR3 contains 15 residues. CDR1 is DFQATT and CDR2 is SNEGSKA in the germline V gene (reference sequence). DNA of the CDR3: TGCAGCCCCAGGAGTGGGGCGGGAGTCCAGGGCGAGCAGTACTTC. Translation: CSPRSGAGVQGEQYF.

The chain joins TRBV29-1 to TRBJ1-2, with D possibly being TRBD1 (5 bases). Germline V gene data show CDR1 as SQVTM and CDR2 as ANQGSEA. The CDR3 is made up of 12 amino acids. Trimming left V 3 bases short and J 7 bases short, with 12 bases between. In DNA, the CDR3 is TGCAGCGTTGAGTCAGGGCGAGGTGGCTACACCTTC. Protein product: CSVESGRGGYTF.

The chain is built from TRBV29-1 and TRBJ1-1, with D unresolved. CDR3 length: 11 residues. The V and J ends lost 2 bases and 9 bases respectively, with 10 bases between them. Germline V gives CDR1 SQVTM, CDR2 ANQGSEA. The CDR3 DNA follows: TGCAGCGTTGAAAACGTGGGGAAAGCTTTCTTT. Translated: CSVENVGKAFF.

A note on this clonotype: A far larger clone is only one base removed, so a read error is likely. This chain joins TRBV12-3 or TRBV12-4 and TRBJ2-5; D possibly corresponds to TRBD2 (5 bases). V lost 0 bases to trimming and J lost 11 bases, with 28 bases between them. There are 18 residues in the CDR3. The CDR3 reads CASSLAFWSGSSYNEQYF. CDR3 coding DNA: TGTGCCAGCAGTTTAGCGTTCTGGTCTGGGAGCTCCTACAATGAGCAGTACTTC.

This clonotype was seen repeatedly, ten times or more. This chain uses TRBV28 with TRBJ2-7; 10 bases match TRBD1. V lost 7 bases to trimming and J lost 2 bases; unmatched junction nucleotides: 8. The CDR3 consists of 15 residues. Germline V gene sequence: CDR1 MDHEN, CDR2 SYDVKM. The CDR3 is CASTQGTGATYEQYF. The CDR3 DNA reads as TGTGCCAGCACTCAGGGGACAGGGGCGACCTACGAGCAGTACTTC. Variable domain in full (rest from reference TRBV28 and TRBJ2-7): DVKVTQSSRYLVKRTGEKVFLECVQDMDHENMFWYRQDPGLGLRLIYFSYDVKMKEKGDIPEGYSVSREKKERFSLILESASTNQTSMYLCASTQGTGATYEQYFGPGTRLTVT.

This CDR3 reads CSARPPGTGTYEQYF. In DNA, the CDR3 is TGCAGTGCTAGGCCCCCCGGGACAGGCACCTACGAGCAGTACTTC. The chain joins TRBV20-1 to TRBJ2-7; 8 nucleotides agree with TRBD1. The CDR3 runs to 15 residues. Germline values: CDR1 DFQATT, CDR2 SNEGSKA (reference sequence). The V and J ends lost 3 bases and 2 bases, in that order; junction bases with no gene match: 9.

This clonotype turned up a few times. The CDR3 loop is CASSQDHGVSYNEQFF. The CDR3, as DNA: TGCGCCAGCAGCCAAGATCATGGTGTCTCCTACAATGAGCAGTTCTTC. This chain connects TRBV4-3 to TRBJ2-1; D is undetermined. V was trimmed by 0 bases and J by 0 bases, leaving 9 bases between them. The germline gives CDR1 LGHNA, CDR2 YSLEER. The length of the CDR3 is 16 residues.

This clonotype showed up many times. The J gene is TRBJ2-7, the V gene TRBV2; D is unclear. CDR1 SNHLY and CDR2 FYNNEI come from the germline V gene. Trimming pared 0 bases from V and 4 bases from J, leaving 7 bases between. The CDR3 length is 13 residues. CDR3 bases: TGTGCCAGCAGTGAAGCGCAGGATTACGAGCAGTACTTC. It translates to CASSEAQDYEQYF.

In regard to this clonotype: A much bigger clone sits one base away, suggesting this may be a read error. This chain uses TRBV7-2 with TRBJ2-7, with D perhaps TRBD2 (6 bases). This CDR3 has 14 amino acids. Germline CDR1 and CDR2: SGHTA and FQGNSA. Trimming removed 2 bases from V and 9 bases from J, with 17 bases in between. Written as DNA, the CDR3 is TGTGCCAGCAGCTTAAGCCCAGCGGGCTGGGTGCAGTACTTC. Protein sequence: CASSLSPAGWVQYF.

There are many counts of this clonotype. The genes are TRBV7-2 and TRBJ2-3; 10 positions match TRBD1. CDR3 length: 13 amino acids. Trimming at V came to 4 bases and at J to 10 bases, leaving 5 bases not matched to a gene. Germline-derived CDR1 and CDR2 are SGHTA and FQGNSA. This chain's CDR3 is CASSSTGQGSQYF. The CDR3 DNA reads TGTGCCAGCAGCTCGACGGGACAGGGGTCGCAGTATTTT.

This clonotype was seen many times. The chain recombines TRBV7-9 with TRBJ2-1, with TRBD2 matching 12 bases. V was clipped by 7 bases and J by 4 bases; unmatched bases: 14. The CDR3 loop spans 18 amino acids. In germline, CDR1 is SEHNR, CDR2 FQNEAQ (reference sequence). Here the CDR3 reads CASTSTGLAGSPYNEQFF. DNA of the CDR3: TGTGCCAGCACCTCTACCGGACTAGCGGGGTCACCATACAATGAGCAGTTCTTC. Variable domain in full (rest from reference TRBV7-9 and TRBJ2-1): DTGVSQNPRHKITKRGQNVTFRCDPISEHNRLYWYRQTLGQGPEFLTYFQNEAQLEKSRLLSDRFSAERPKGSFSTLEIQRTEQGDSAMYLCASTSTGLAGSPYNEQFFGPGTRLTVL.

V usage is TRBV7-3 and J usage is TRBJ2-2; TRBD2 aligns across 12 bases. This CDR3 contains 19 residues. Unmatched junction bases numbered 16, after V lost 5 bases and J lost 6 bases. Germline V gene lookup returns CDR1 SGHTA and CDR2 FQGTGA. CDR3 loop: CASSGSPATSGSFAGELFF. DNA of the CDR3: TGTGCCAGCAGCGGGTCCCCCGCGACTAGCGGGAGTTTCGCCGGGGAGCTGTTTTTT.

For this clonotype: A single base separates this from a much larger clone, so it may be a read error. This chain links TRBV14 with TRBJ2-7; 11 positions agree with TRBD1. The CDR3 extends over 15 amino acids. Germline lookup yields CDR1 SGHDN and CDR2 FVKESK. CDR3 DNA sequence: TGTGCCAGCAGAAGGACAGGGGGCGTTTGGTGGGAGCGGTACTTC. Translating it yields CASRRTGGVWWERYF.

This clonotype was picked up many times. The chain employs TRBV20-1 and TRBJ2-5, with D tentatively TRBD1 (6 bases). Germline CDR1 is DFQATT and CDR2 is SNEGSKA (reference sequence). Trimming removed 6 bases at V and 1 base at J, with 12 bases between. CDR3 length equals 13 residues. DNA for the CDR3: TGCAGTGCCCAAACAGGGCTCCAAGAGACCCAGTACTTC. Translated: CSAQTGLQETQYF.

This clonotype has a count of ten or more. This chain uses TRBV3-1 with TRBJ2-1; D might be TRBD2 (5 bases). Germline loops: CDR1 LGHDT, CDR2 YNNKEL (reference sequence). The CDR3 is made up of 17 amino acids. The V end was cut by 4 bases, the J end by 3 bases, with 19 bases between. The CDR3 coding sequence is TGTGCCAGCAGCCCTACGCTCACGGGAAGGCTCTACAATGAGCAGTTCTTC. This sequence encodes CASSPTLTGRLYNEQFF.

This clonotype was detected only a few times. The chain links TRBV29-1 to TRBJ2-7; D is possibly TRBD1 or TRBD2 (5 bases each). The CDR3 has 14 residues. The V and J ends lost 5 bases and 2 bases respectively, with 16 bases between them. CDR1 and CDR2 (germline): SQVTM, ANQGSEA. CDR3 DNA: TGCAGCGTTTTCTCCCGGGACGTCGCCTACGAGCAGTACTTC. Its protein product is CSVFSRDVAYEQYF.

At least ten counts were recorded for this clonotype. The chain has TRBV7-9 and TRBJ2-1, with 10 nucleotides matching TRBD2. The germline gives CDR1 SEHNR, CDR2 FQNEAQ (reference sequence). Trimming at V came to 2 bases and at J to 6 bases, leaving 16 bases not matched to a gene. The CDR3 runs to 19 residues. The CDR3 nucleotides are TGTGCCAGCAGCTTATACCTAGGGCTGAGCGGGAGGGAGGGCAATGAGCAGTTCTTC. Translated: CASSLYLGLSGREGNEQFF.

This chain connects TRBV30 to TRBJ1-1, with D unclear. V lost 4 bases to trimming and J lost 0 bases, with 6 bases between them. Germline CDR1 GTSNPN, CDR2 SVGIG (reference sequence). CDR3 size: 12 residues. CDR3 sequence reads: CAWMRLNTEAFF. The CDR3 nucleotides are TGTGCCTGGATGAGACTGAACACTGAAGCTTTCTTT. Supplemented by reference TRBV30 and TRBJ1-1, the full variable domain reads SQTIHQWPATLVQPVGSPLSLECTVEGTSNPNLYWYRQAAGRGLQLLFYSVGIGQISSEVPQNLSASRPQDRQFILSSKKLLLSDSGFYLCAWMRLNTEAFFGQGTRLTVV.

This clonotype came up once. The chain uses TRBV6-1 and TRBJ1-3, with a possible D match to TRBD1 (5 bases). CDR3 length: 15 residues. Germline lookup yields CDR1 MNHNS and CDR2 SASEGT. V gave up 11 bases and J gave up 1 base, with 18 bases separating them. The CDR3 spells CAASILWGSGNTIYF. Written as DNA, the CDR3 is TGTGCCGCATCGATCCTCTGGGGGTCTGGAAACACCATATATTTT.

This clonotype has ten or more counts. The V and J genes are TRBV20-1 and TRBJ1-2; D is possibly TRBD1 (6 bases). The V end was cut by 3 bases, the J end by 8 bases, with 13 bases between. This CDR3 spans 12 amino acids. Germline lookup yields CDR1 DFQATT and CDR2 SNEGSKA (reference sequence). The CDR3, as DNA: TGCAGTGCTAGTCAAACAGGGCGAGGCTACACCTTC. Its protein is CSASQTGRGYTF.

V gene TRBV19 combines with J gene TRBJ1-1, with a possible D match to TRBD1 (6 bases). Germline CDR1 LNHDA, CDR2 SQIVND (reference sequence). This CDR3 is 14 amino acids long. V lost 6 bases and J 1 base, leaving 12 bases between the germline ends. CDR3 nucleotide sequence: TGTGCCAGTAGCCCGGGACACCCGAACACTGAAGCTTTCTTT. Translation gives CASSPGHPNTEAFF.

Turning to this clonotype: This sequence is one base from a far larger clone and is likely a read error. The chain carries TRBV10-3 and TRBJ2-1; no reliable D call. The germline V gene has CDR1 ENHRY and CDR2 SYGVKD. Between the trimmed V and J ends, which lost 5 bases and 1 base, there was a span of 9 bases. This CDR3 contains 14 residues. The CDR3 reads CAISPPHSYNEQFF. CDR3 nucleotide sequence: TGTGCCATCAGTCCCCCGCATTCCTACAATGAGCAGTTCTTC.